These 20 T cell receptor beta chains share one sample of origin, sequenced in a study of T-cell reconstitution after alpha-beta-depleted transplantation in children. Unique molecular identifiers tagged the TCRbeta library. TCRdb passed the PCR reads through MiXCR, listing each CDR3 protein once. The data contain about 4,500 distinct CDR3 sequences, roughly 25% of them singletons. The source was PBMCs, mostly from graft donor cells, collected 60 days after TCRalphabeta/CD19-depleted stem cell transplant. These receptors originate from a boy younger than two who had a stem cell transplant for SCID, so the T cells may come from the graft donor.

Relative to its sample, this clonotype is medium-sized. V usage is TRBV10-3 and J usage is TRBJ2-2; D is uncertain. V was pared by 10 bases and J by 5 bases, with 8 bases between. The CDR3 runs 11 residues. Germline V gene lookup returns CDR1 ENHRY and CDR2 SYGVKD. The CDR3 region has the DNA TGTGCCACCAGAGATACCGGGGAGCTGTTTTTT. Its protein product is CATRDTGELFF.

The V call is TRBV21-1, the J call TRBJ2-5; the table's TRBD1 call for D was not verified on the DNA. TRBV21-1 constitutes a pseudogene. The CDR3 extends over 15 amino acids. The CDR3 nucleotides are TGTGCCAGCAGCAAATTGGACAGGCAGAAAGAGACCCAGTACTTC. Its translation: CASSKLDRQKETQYF.

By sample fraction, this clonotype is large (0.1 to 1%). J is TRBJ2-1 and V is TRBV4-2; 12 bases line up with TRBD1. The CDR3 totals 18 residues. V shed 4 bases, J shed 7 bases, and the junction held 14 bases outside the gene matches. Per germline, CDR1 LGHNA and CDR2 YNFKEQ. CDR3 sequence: CASSPEWGTGGAWNEQFF. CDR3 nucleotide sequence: TGTGCCAGCAGCCCGGAGTGGGGGACAGGGGGCGCGTGGAATGAGCAGTTCTTC.

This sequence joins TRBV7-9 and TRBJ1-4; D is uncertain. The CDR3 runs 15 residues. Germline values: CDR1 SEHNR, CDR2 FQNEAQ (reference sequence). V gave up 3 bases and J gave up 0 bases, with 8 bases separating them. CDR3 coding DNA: TGTGCCAGCAGCTTCTGGACCACAACTAATGAAAAACTGTTTTTT. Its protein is CASSFWTTTNEKLFF.

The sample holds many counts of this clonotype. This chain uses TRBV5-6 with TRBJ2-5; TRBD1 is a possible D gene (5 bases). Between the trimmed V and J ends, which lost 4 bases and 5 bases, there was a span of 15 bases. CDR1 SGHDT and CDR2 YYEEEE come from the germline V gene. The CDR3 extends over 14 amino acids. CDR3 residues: CASSKSGPGETQYF. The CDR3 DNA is TGTGCCAGCAGCAAATCAGGGCCCGGGGAGACCCAGTACTTC.

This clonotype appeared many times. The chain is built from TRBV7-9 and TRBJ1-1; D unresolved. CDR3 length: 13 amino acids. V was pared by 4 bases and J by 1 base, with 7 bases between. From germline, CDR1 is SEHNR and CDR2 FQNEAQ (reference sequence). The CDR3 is CASSSTSNTEAFF. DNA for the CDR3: TGTGCCAGCAGCTCTACGTCGAACACTGAAGCTTTCTTT.

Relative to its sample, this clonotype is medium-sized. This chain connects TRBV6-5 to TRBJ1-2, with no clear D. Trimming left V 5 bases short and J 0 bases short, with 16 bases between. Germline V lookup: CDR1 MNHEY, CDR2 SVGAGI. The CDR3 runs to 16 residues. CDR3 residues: CASSHGWQRANYGYTF. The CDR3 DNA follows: TGTGCCAGCAGTCACGGTTGGCAGAGAGCTAACTATGGCTACACCTTC.

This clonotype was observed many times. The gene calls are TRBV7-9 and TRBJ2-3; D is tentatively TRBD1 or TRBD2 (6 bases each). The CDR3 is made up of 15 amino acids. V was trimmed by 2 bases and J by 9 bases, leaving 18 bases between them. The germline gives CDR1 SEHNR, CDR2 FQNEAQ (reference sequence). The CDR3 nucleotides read TGTGCCAGCAGCTTAAGGGGGGTTTATCGCTCAACGCAGTATTTT. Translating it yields CASSLRGVYRSTQYF.

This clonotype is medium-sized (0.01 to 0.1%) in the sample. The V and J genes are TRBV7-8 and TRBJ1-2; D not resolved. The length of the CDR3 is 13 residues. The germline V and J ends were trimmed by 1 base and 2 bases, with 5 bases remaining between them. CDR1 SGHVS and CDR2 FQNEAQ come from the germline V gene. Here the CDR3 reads CASSLVVNYGYTF. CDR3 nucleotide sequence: TGTGCCAGCAGCTTAGTGGTAAACTATGGCTACACCTTC.

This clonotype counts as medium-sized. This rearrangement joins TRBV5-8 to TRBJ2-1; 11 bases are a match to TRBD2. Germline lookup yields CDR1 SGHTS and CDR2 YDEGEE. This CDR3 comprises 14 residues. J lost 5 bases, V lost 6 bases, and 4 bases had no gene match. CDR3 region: CASKGTSGDNEQFF. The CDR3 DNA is TGTGCCAGCAAAGGGACTAGCGGTGACAATGAGCAGTTCTTC.

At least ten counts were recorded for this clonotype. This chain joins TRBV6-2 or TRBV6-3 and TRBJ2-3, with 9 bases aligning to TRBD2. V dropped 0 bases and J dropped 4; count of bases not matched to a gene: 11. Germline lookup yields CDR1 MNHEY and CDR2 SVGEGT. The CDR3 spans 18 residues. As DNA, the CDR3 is TGTGCCAGCAGTTACTCGATTCGCCAGCGGGGGGCCTCAGATACGCAGTATTTT. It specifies CASSYSIRQRGASDTQYF.

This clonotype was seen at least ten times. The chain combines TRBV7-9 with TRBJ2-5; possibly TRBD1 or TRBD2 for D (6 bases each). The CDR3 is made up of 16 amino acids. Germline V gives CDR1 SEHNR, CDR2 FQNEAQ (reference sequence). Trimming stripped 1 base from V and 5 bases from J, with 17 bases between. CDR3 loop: CASSLGRWGAGETQYF. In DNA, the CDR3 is TGTGCCAGCAGCTTAGGCAGGTGGGGGGCCGGGGAGACCCAGTACTTC.

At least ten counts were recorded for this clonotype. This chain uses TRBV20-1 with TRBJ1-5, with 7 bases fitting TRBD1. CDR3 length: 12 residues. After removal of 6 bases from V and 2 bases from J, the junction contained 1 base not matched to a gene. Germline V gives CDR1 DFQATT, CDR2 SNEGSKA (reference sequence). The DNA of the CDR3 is TGCAGTGCCGGGACAGGCAATCAGCCCCAGCATTTT. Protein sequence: CSAGTGNQPQHF.

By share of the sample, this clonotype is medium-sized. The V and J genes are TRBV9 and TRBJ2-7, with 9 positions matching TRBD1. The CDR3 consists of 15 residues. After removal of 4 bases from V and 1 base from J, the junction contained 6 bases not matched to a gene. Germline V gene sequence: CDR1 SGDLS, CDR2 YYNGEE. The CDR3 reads CASSPRQGGSYEQYF. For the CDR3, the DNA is TGTGCCAGCAGCCCCCGACAGGGGGGGTCCTACGAGCAGTACTTC.

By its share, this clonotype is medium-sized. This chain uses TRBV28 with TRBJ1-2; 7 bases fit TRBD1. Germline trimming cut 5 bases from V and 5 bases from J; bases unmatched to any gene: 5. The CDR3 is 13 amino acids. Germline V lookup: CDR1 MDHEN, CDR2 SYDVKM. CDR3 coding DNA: TGTGCCAGCAGTCTGGGACAGAGATATGGCTACACCTTC. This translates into CASSLGQRYGYTF.

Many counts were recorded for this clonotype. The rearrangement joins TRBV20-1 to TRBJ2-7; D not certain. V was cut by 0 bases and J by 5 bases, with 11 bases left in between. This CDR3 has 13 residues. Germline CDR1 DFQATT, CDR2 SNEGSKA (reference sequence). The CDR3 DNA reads TGCAGTGCTAGAGATAAGGTAGGGAACGAGCAGTACTTC. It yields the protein CSARDKVGNEQYF.

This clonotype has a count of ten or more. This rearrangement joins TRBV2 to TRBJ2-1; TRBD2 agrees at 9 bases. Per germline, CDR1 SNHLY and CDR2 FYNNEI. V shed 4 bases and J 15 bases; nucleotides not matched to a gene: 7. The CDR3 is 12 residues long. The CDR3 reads CASSVSRAGGFF. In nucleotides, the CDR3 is TGTGCCAGCAGTGTTTCCCGAGCGGGGGGGTTCTTC.

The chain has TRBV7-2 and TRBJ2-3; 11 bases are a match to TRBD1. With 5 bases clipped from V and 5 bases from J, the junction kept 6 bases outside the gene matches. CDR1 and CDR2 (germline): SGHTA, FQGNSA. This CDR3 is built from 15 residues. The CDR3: CASSRRGQGEDTQYF. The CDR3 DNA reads TGTGCCAGCAGCCGTCGGGGACAGGGGGAAGATACGCAGTATTTT.

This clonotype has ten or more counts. CDR3 region: CASRPRQTTDTQYF. DNA of the CDR3: TGTGCCAGCAGACCCAGACAGACCACAGATACGCAGTATTTT. This chain uses TRBV2 with TRBJ2-3, with D perhaps TRBD1 (5 bases). Germline V gives CDR1 SNHLY, CDR2 FYNNEI. The CDR3 covers 14 residues. The ends were cut back, 6 bases at V and 2 bases at J, with 12 bases in the middle.

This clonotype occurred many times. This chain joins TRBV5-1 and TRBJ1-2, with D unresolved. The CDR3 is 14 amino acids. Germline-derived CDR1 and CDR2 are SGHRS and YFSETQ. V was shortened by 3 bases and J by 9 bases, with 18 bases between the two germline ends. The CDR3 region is CASSSLVRAGSYTF. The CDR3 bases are TGCGCCAGCAGCTCCTTAGTTAGGGCTGGGAGCTACACCTTC. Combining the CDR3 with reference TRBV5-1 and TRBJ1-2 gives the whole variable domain KAGVTQTPRYLIKTRGQQVTLSCSPISGHRSVSWYQQTPGQGLQFLFEYFSETQRNKGNFPGRFSGRQFSNSRSEMNVSTLELGDSALYLCASSSLVRAGSYTFGSGTRLTVV.